The 5 T cell receptor beta chains reported below all come from one sample, sequenced in a study of cytomegalovirus exposure and HLA in healthy donors. It was with 60 Vbeta and 13 Jbeta primers that the PCR ran. Sequenced by immunoSEQ multiplex PCR; TCRdb stores in-frame clones only, minus some. The sample has more than 120,000 clones, roughly 80% seen once. Sample: PBMCs. These receptors were taken from a woman between 25 and 40 years old in good health and CMV-seronegative.

The rearrangement joins TRBV11-2 to TRBJ2-2, with 13 bases that match TRBD2. Germline CDR1 is SGHAT and CDR2 is FQNNGV. V was clipped by 5 bases and J by 5 bases; unmatched bases: 2. This CDR3 is built from 15 residues. CDR3 sequence reads: CASSRGLAGTGELFF. The CDR3, as DNA: TGTGCCAGCAGCCGGGGACTAGCGGGGACCGGGGAGCTGTTTTTT. Full variable domain (rest looked up from reference TRBV11-2 and TRBJ2-2): EAGVAQSPRYKIIEKRQSVAFWCNPISGHATLYWYQQILGQGPKLLIQFQNNGVVDDSQLPKDRFSAERLKGVDSTLKIQPAKLEDSAVYLCASSRGLAGTGELFFGEGSRLTVL.

The CDR3 sequence: CASSSAGDQPQHF. Here the CDR3 DNA reads TGTGCCAGTAGTAGTGCAGGGGATCAGCCCCAGCATTTT. The chain joins TRBV19 to TRBJ1-5, with D possibly matching TRBD1 (6 bases). Per the germline V gene, CDR1 is LNHDA and CDR2 is SQIVND (reference sequence). The V end lost 4 bases, the J end lost 5 bases, and 9 bases lay between the germline ends. This CDR3 comprises 13 residues.

The V gene is TRBV30, the J gene TRBJ1-6; D remains unclear. Per the germline V gene, CDR1 is GTSNPN and CDR2 is SVGIG (reference sequence). The CDR3 spans 16 residues. The V end lost 4 bases, the J end lost 2 bases, and 15 bases lay between the germline ends. CDR3 coding DNA: TGTGCCTGGAAAGGACTTAGCGGACCCTATAATTCACCCCTCCACTTT. As protein: CAWKGLSGPYNSPLHF.

The chain employs TRBV6-1 and TRBJ2-1, with a weak D call TRBD1 (5 bases). The CDR3 sequence is 14 residues long. V was pared by 2 bases and J by 5 bases, with 10 bases between. Germline V gives CDR1 MNHNS, CDR2 SASEGT. CDR3 DNA sequence: TGTGCCAGCAGTGAACTGGGGCCGAACAATGAGCAGTTCTTC. It translates to CASSELGPNNEQFF.

The V and J genes are TRBV11-1 and TRBJ2-5, with a weak D call TRBD1 (8 bases). The CDR3 spans 15 residues. CDR1 and CDR2 (germline): SGHAT, FQDESV (reference sequence). V lost 4 bases, J lost 1 base, and 13 bases lay in between. CDR3 DNA: TGTGCCAGCAGCTCTTACAGGGGGGGCCAAGAGACCCAGTACTTC. Translating gives CASSSYRGGQETQYF.